Listed here are 23 T cell receptor beta chains from one sample, sequenced in a study of cytomegalovirus exposure and HLA in healthy donors. Vbeta (60) and Jbeta (13) primers were used in the PCR. The repertoire was sequenced with immunoSEQ multiplex PCR; TCRdb's copy has only in-frame clones and lacks some. This table holds about 62,000 clones, more than 75% found once. Sequenced: PBMCs. The receptors stem from a young man in good health and CMV-seronegative.

This chain uses TRBV5-6 with TRBJ2-7, with D tentatively TRBD2 (5 bases). This CDR3 has 14 residues. Germline V lookup: CDR1 SGHDT, CDR2 YYEEEE. V lost 0 bases and J 0 bases, leaving 7 bases between the germline ends. The CDR3 spells CASSLGGVSYEQYF. CDR3 sequence (DNA): TGTGCCAGCAGCTTGGGGGGAGTCTCCTACGAGCAGTACTTC. Filled out from reference TRBV5-6 and TRBJ2-7, the complete variable domain reads DAGVTQSPTHLIKTRGQQVTLRCSPKSGHDTVSWYQQALGQGPQFIFQYYEEEERQRGNFPDRFSGHQFPNYSSELNVNALLLGDSALYLCASSLGGVSYEQYFGPGTRLTVT.

The chain carries TRBV10-3 and TRBJ1-1, with D maybe TRBD1 (5 bases). Germline V CDR1 and CDR2: ENHRY, SYGVKD. This CDR3 spans 13 amino acids. V lost 6 bases and J lost 3, with 11 bases in between. CDR3: CAISDGGDTEAFF. The CDR3, as DNA: TGTGCCATCAGCGACGGGGGAGACACTGAAGCTTTCTTT.

The chain links TRBV4-2 to TRBJ2-1; D is unresolved. Trimming removed 4 bases at V and 8 bases at J, with 12 bases between. The V gene's germline CDR1 is LGHNA and CDR2 YNFKEQ. The CDR3 consists of 13 residues. CDR3 sequence (DNA): TGTGCCAGCAGCCCCGTAGAAGAGGATGAGCAGTTCTTC. Its translation: CASSPVEEDEQFF.

To note about this clone: Other DNA sequences in this sample translate to the same CDR3. CDR3 protein: CASSTGGYEQYF. CDR3 in DNA: TGTGCCAGCAGTACAGGGGGCTACGAGCAGTACTTC. The chain uses TRBV28 and TRBJ2-7; 8 bases are shared with TRBD1. This CDR3 region has 12 residues. Germline values: CDR1 MDHEN, CDR2 SYDVKM. The junction had 0 bases not matched to a gene; V was cut back by 5 bases and J by 3 bases.

The CDR3 sequence: CASSESFTSSSGANVLTF. CDR3 nucleotide sequence: TGTGCCAGCAGTGAATCGTTTACTTCGAGCTCTGGGGCCAACGTCCTGACTTTC. The V gene is TRBV2, the J gene TRBJ2-6; D unresolved. The CDR3 length is 18 residues. Germline-derived CDR1 and CDR2 are SNHLY and FYNNEI. Trimming shortened V by 2 bases and J by 0 bases, and 14 bases separated the two germline ends.

The chain combines TRBV6-6 with TRBJ2-7, with D perhaps TRBD1 (5 bases). There are 12 residues in the CDR3. Trimming removed 8 bases at V and 1 base at J, with 9 bases between. Germline lookup yields CDR1 MNHNY and CDR2 SVGAGI (reference sequence). The CDR3 is CASRTGSYEQYF. CDR3 DNA: TGTGCCAGCCGTACAGGTTCCTACGAGCAGTACTTC.

In this sample, this clone turned up a few times. The chain carries TRBV30 and TRBJ2-3; 7 positions agree with TRBD2. The V gene's germline CDR1 is GTSNPN and CDR2 SVGIG (reference sequence). Trimming took 7 bases from V and 5 from J; bases not matched to a gene: 9. The CDR3 covers 13 residues. The CDR3 is CASSRGEGDTQYF. CDR3 sequence (DNA): TGTGCCTCAAGCCGGGGGGAGGGAGATACGCAGTATTTT.

The chain uses TRBV7-8 and TRBJ2-7, with D perhaps matching TRBD2 (5 bases). V dropped 5 bases and J dropped 2 bases, with 13 bases sitting between them. The CDR3 runs 14 residues. Germline V gene sequence: CDR1 SGHVS, CDR2 FQNEAQ. The CDR3 coding sequence is TGTGCCAGCAGCCCCGCCGGGAATGCCTACGAGCAGTACTTC. It encodes CASSPAGNAYEQYF.

The chain links TRBV28 to TRBJ1-2; D is perhaps TRBD1 (6 bases). The V gene's germline CDR1 is MDHEN and CDR2 SYDVKM. The length of the CDR3 is 13 residues. Trimming took 5 bases from V and 5 from J, leaving 12 bases between them. The CDR3 region is CASSLRTAYGYTF. The CDR3, as DNA: TGTGCCAGCAGTCTAAGGACAGCTTATGGCTACACCTTC.

This sequence joins TRBV18 and TRBJ1-5; 10 bases match TRBD1. CDR1 and CDR2 from the germline V gene are KGHSH and LQKENI. The CDR3 contains 16 residues. The trim removed 3 bases at V and 5 bases at J, leaving 7 bases unmatched. The CDR3: CASSPADRGHDQPQHF. In nucleotides, the CDR3 is TGTGCCAGCTCACCTGCAGACAGGGGGCACGATCAGCCCCAGCATTTT.

The chain carries TRBV6-6 and TRBJ2-2; D remains unclear. This CDR3 is 16 amino acids long. V was trimmed by 2 bases and J by 0 bases, leaving 10 bases between them. From germline, CDR1 is MNHNY and CDR2 SVGAGI (reference sequence). In DNA, the CDR3 is TGTGCCAGCAGTTACCTGGCGGCTCCGAACACCGGGGAGCTGTTTTTT. It is translated as CASSYLAAPNTGELFF.

The gene calls are TRBV6-1 and TRBJ2-7, with D possibly matching TRBD1 (6 bases). The CDR3 consists of 14 residues. The V end was cut by 2 bases, the J end by 7 bases, with 15 bases between. CDR1 and CDR2 (germline): MNHNS, SASEGT. CDR3 in amino acids: CASSEIGQFREQYF. Written as DNA, the CDR3 is TGTGCCAGCAGTGAAATCGGACAGTTTCGGGAGCAGTACTTC.

This sequence joins TRBV6-6 and TRBJ2-1; 11 bases are a match to TRBD1. The CDR3 covers 13 residues. Trimming at V came to 6 bases and at J to 9 bases, leaving 4 bases not matched to a gene. The germline CDR1 and CDR2 sequences are MNHNY and SVGAGI (reference sequence). The CDR3 loop reads CASSLGQGVEQFF. In DNA, the CDR3 is TGTGCCAGCAGCCTGGGACAGGGGGTTGAGCAGTTCTTC.

This clone was counted between two and nine times. J is TRBJ1-3 and V is TRBV10-2; TRBD1 aligns across 8 bases. V was pared by 3 bases and J by 2 bases, with 0 bases of the junction left unmatched. This CDR3 is built from 14 residues. Germline loops: CDR1 WSHSY, CDR2 SAAADI. The CDR3 region has the DNA TGCGCCAGCAGTGAACAGGGGGCTGGAAACACCATATATTTT. It translates to CASSEQGAGNTIYF.

V is TRBV6-6 and J is TRBJ2-7; a weak D match, TRBD1 (5 bases). Germline CDR1 reads MNHNY; CDR2 reads SVGAGI (reference sequence). The CDR3 totals 15 residues. Between the trimmed V and J ends, which lost 2 bases and 0 bases, there was a span of 11 bases. CDR3: CASSYPGQSSYEQYF. The CDR3 DNA reads as TGTGCCAGCAGTTACCCTGGACAAAGCTCCTACGAGCAGTACTTC.

J is TRBJ1-6 and V is TRBV6-5; D is uncertain. Germline V gene data show CDR1 as MNHEY and CDR2 as SVGAGI. This CDR3 is built from 13 residues. V shed 5 bases and J shed 7 bases, with 9 bases lying between them. The CDR3 spells CASSLTGNSPLHF. The DNA for the CDR3 is TGTGCCAGCAGTCTGACGGGGAATTCACCCCTCCACTTT.

The DNA of the CDR3 is TGCGCCAGCAGTCAGCAAAAGACAGGGATTATCGCCGGGGAGCTGTTTTTT. Protein: CASSQQKTGIIAGELFF. The chain joins TRBV23-1 to TRBJ2-2; TRBD1 matches 7 bases. TRBV23-1 is reported as an ORF; its role is uncertain. The CDR3 is made up of 17 amino acids. V gave up 3 bases and J gave up 6 bases; unmatched junction bases: 13.

The chain has TRBV6-6 and TRBJ2-5, with D possibly matching TRBD1 (6 bases). This CDR3 spans 14 amino acids. CDR1 is MNHNY and CDR2 is SVGAGI in the germline V gene (reference sequence). V lost 2 bases to trimming and J lost 1 base, with 8 bases between them. Here the CDR3 reads CASSYQGPQETQYF. The CDR3 nucleotides read TGTGCCAGCAGTTACCAGGGGCCCCAAGAGACCCAGTACTTC.

The chain links TRBV6-5 to TRBJ2-5; a weak D match, TRBD1 (5 bases). The CDR3 covers 13 residues. Germline assignment: CDR1 MNHEY and CDR2 SVGAGI. V lost 5 bases and J lost 3, with 10 bases in between. The CDR3 sequence is CASSQGPEETQYF. The CDR3 coding sequence is TGTGCCAGCAGTCAGGGTCCGGAAGAGACCCAGTACTTC.

The rearrangement joins TRBV28 to TRBJ1-2; 10 bases agree with TRBD1. The J segment lost 8 bases and the V segment lost 2 bases, leaving 8 bases of the junction unmatched. CDR3 length: 15 amino acids. Germline CDR1 reads MDHEN; CDR2 reads SYDVKM. The chain's CDR3 is CASSLRDRGVRGYTF. CDR3 nucleotides: TGTGCCAGCAGTTTACGGGACAGGGGAGTGCGGGGCTACACCTTC.

The rearrangement links TRBV28 to TRBJ2-2; 7 bases are a match to TRBD1. The CDR3 is 14 residues long. In germline, CDR1 is MDHEN, CDR2 SYDVKM. Losses at the gene ends were 2 bases for V and 6 bases for J; bases not matched to a gene: 3. The CDR3 DNA follows: TGTGCCAGCAGTTTACAGGGGGTCCCCGGGGAGCTGTTTTTT. This sequence encodes CASSLQGVPGELFF.

V gene TRBV7-2 combines with J gene TRBJ2-5; 9 positions match TRBD2. V lost 1 base, J lost 9 bases, and 12 bases stayed unmatched. This CDR3 region has 16 residues. Germline V gene sequence: CDR1 SGHTA, CDR2 FQGNSA. DNA for the CDR3: TGTGCCAGCAGCTTAGGGATGGATGGGCGGGGGGGCGCCCAGTACTTC. It translates to CASSLGMDGRGGAQYF.

J is TRBJ1-4 and V is TRBV5-4, with 9 bases aligning to TRBD1. CDR3 length equals 17 residues. Looked up from germline, CDR1 is SGHNT and CDR2 is YYREEE (reference sequence). J gave up 7 bases and V 4 bases, and 14 bases lay outside the gene matches. CDR3 nucleotides: TGTGCCAGCAGCACTGAGGGGGACAGGGAGGGGGGTGAAAAACTGTTTTTT. Translated, it gives CASSTEGDREGGEKLFF.